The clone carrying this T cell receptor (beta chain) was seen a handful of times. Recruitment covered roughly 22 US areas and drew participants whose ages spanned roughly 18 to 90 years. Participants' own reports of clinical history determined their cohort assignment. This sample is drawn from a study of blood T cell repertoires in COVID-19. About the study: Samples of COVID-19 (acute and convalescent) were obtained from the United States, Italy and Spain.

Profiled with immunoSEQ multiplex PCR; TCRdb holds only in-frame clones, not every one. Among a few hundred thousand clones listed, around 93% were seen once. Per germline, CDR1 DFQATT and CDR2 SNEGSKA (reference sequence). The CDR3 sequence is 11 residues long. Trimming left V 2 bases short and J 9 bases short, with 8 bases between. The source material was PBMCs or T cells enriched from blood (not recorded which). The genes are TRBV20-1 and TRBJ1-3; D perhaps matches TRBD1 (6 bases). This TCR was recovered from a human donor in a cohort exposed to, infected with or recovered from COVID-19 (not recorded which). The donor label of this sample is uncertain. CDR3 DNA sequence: TGCAGTGCTAGATTACAGGGCACCATATATTTT. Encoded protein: CSARLQGTIYF.